This T cell receptor (beta chain) was captured by sequencing in a study of T cell changes during pregnancy in multiple sclerosis. Only in-frame clones appear in the TCRdb table, and some are missing; sequencing was by immunoSEQ multiplex PCR. Among about 60,000 clones listed, around 93% were seen once. Germline CDR1 is GTSNPN and CDR2 is SVGIG (reference sequence). The CDR3 totals 15 residues. V lost 2 bases to trimming and J lost 2 bases; unmatched junction nucleotides: 9. This receptor was obtained from a female donor with multiple sclerosis, enrolled in a pregnancy study. The V and J genes are TRBV30 and TRBJ2-7; 7 bases fit TRBD2. The sequencing here drew on CD8+ T cells from peripheral blood mononuclear cells, taken in the second trimester of pregnancy. CDR3 in DNA: TGTGCCTGGAGTTTGGGCTCAGCGGGAACCTACGAGCAGTACTTC. Translation gives CAWSLGSAGTYEQYF.